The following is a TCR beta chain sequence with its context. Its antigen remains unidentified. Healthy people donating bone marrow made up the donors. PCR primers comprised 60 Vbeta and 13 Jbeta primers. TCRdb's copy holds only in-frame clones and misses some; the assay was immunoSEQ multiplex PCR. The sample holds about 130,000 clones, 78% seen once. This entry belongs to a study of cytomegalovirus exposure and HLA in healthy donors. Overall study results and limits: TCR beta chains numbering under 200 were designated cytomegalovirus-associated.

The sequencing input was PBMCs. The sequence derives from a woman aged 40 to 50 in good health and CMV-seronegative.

The CDR3 region is CASSPRSGITYEQYF. CDR3 sequence (DNA): TGTGCCAGCTCACCACGGTCCGGGATTACCTACGAGCAGTACTTC. This chain joins TRBV18 and TRBJ2-7; a weak D match, TRBD2 (5 bases). Germline values: CDR1 KGHSH, CDR2 LQKENI. V shed 1 base and J shed 2 bases, with 12 bases lying between them. The CDR3 sequence is 15 residues long. Full variable domain (rest looked up from reference TRBV18 and TRBJ2-7): NAGVMQNPRHLVRRRGQEARLRCSPMKGHSHVYWYRQLPEEGLKFMVYLQKENIIDESGMPKERFSAEFPKEGPSILRIQQVVRGDSAAYFCASSPRSGITYEQYFGPGTRLTVT.